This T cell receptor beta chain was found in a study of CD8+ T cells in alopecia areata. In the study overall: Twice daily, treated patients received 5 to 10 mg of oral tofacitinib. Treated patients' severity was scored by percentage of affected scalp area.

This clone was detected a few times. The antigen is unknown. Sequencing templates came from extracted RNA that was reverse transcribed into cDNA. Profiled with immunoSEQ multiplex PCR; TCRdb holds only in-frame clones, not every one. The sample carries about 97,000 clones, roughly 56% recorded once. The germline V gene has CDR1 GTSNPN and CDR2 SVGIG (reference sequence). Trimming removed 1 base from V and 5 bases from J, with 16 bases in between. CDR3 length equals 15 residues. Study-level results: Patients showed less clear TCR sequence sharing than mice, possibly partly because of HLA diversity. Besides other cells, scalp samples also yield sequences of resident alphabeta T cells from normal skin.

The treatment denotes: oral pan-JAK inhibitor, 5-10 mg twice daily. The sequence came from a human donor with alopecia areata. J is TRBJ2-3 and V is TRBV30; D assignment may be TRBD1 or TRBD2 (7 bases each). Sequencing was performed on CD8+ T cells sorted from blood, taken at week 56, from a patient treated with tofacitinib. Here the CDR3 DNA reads TGTGCCTGGAGTGCCGCAGGGGGGGATGGAGATACGCAGTATTTT. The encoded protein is CAWSAAGGDGDTQYF. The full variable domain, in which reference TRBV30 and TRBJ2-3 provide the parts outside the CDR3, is SQTIHQWPATLVQPVGSPLSLECTVEGTSNPNLYWYRQAAGRGLQLLFYSVGIGQISSEVPQNLSASRPQDRQFILSSKKLLLSDSGFYLCAWSAAGGDGDTQYFGPGTRLTVL.